These 22 T cell receptor beta chains were sequenced from one sample in a study of human T cells and chemical hapten exposure (dated by TCRdb to the early 2020s). The meaning of the sample's time point label: patch test 1, 2 weeks after DPC sensitization. What the treatment or condition label conveys for this sample: therapeutic diphenylcyclopropenone sensitization with weekly scalp DPC. Receptor libraries were prepared by RACE. Sequenced on a NextSeq 500. Starting from the raw public reads, TCRdb applied fastp trimming at Q25, assembled clones with MiXCR and retained in-frame beta chains. CDR3 protein sequences are deduplicated, and each keeps its most common genes and DNA. The sample table lists 180,000 or so distinct CDR3 sequences, more than 20% of them with a count of one. Clones ranked in the top ten supply under 7.5% of the sample. The material was whole blood, obtained in connection with sensitization to the hapten diphenylcyclopropenone (DPC). The source is a woman between 45 and 65 years old with alopecia areata. Some clones in this sample may be carry-over from other donors' samples.

This clonotype was seen at least ten times. This sequence joins TRBV20-1 and TRBJ2-1, with 11 bases fitting TRBD2. Per germline, CDR1 DFQATT and CDR2 SNEGSKA (reference sequence). CDR3 length: 16 residues. J lost 1 base, V lost 0 bases, and 2 bases had no gene match. CDR3 bases: TGCAGTGCTAGAGAACTAGCGGGAGTGTCCTACAATGAGCAGTTCTTC. Translating it yields CSARELAGVSYNEQFF.

This clonotype has more than one count but fewer than ten. This chain connects TRBV11-1 to TRBJ2-1; D possibly matches TRBD1 or TRBD2 (5 bases each). The germline CDR1 and CDR2 sequences are SGHAT and FQDESV (reference sequence). CDR3 size: 16 residues. V gave up 1 base and J gave up 9 bases, with 19 bases separating them. In DNA, the CDR3 is TGTGCCAGCAGCTTAGGGCGGGTAGATAGGGGCGGTGAGCAGTTCTTC. Translating gives CASSLGRVDRGGEQFF.

This clonotype showed up just a few times. V is TRBV20-1 and J is TRBJ2-7, with 7 bases that match TRBD2. Unmatched junction bases numbered 7, after V lost 0 bases and J lost 2 bases. Germline CDR1 reads DFQATT; CDR2 reads SNEGSKA (reference sequence). This CDR3 has 15 amino acids. CDR3 in DNA: TGCAGTGCTAGAGATGTGCTAGCGGTCCCCTACGAGCAGTACTTC. It encodes CSARDVLAVPYEQYF.

The chain employs TRBV20-1 and TRBJ1-1; possible D gene TRBD1, 5 bases. From germline, CDR1 is DFQATT and CDR2 SNEGSKA (reference sequence). Between the trimmed V and J ends, which lost 4 bases and 5 bases, there was a span of 14 bases. The CDR3 length is 13 residues. The CDR3 spells CSATGFRGTEAFF. CDR3 nucleotide sequence: TGCAGTGCTACAGGGTTTAGGGGTACTGAAGCTTTCTTT.

In this sample, this clonotype turned up a few times. The chain employs TRBV27 and TRBJ2-7, with D perhaps matching TRBD1 (5 bases). CDR3 size: 15 residues. Germline V gives CDR1 MNHEY, CDR2 SMNVEV (reference sequence). Trimming took off 3 bases at V and 0 bases at J, with 12 bases between the two ends. Here the CDR3 DNA reads TGTGCCAGCAGTTTGGGTACAGGAGCCTCCTACGAGCAGTACTTC. Residues: CASSLGTGASYEQYF.

This clonotype came up a few times. The CDR3 region has the DNA TGTGCCAGCAGTTTCGACAGGGATGCCTACGAGCAGTACTTC. This sequence encodes CASSFDRDAYEQYF. The V call is TRBV6-5, the J call TRBJ2-7, with TRBD1 matching 7 bases. The V and J ends lost 4 bases and 2 bases, in that order; junction bases with no gene match: 5. Germline V lookup: CDR1 MNHEY, CDR2 SVGAGI. The CDR3 loop spans 14 amino acids.

This clonotype was counted a few times. The V and J genes are TRBV29-1 and TRBJ2-7; a weak D match, TRBD2 (5 bases). The germline V gene has CDR1 SQVTM and CDR2 ANQGSEA. The CDR3 has 13 amino acids. The germline V and J ends were trimmed by 1 base and 7 bases, with 14 bases remaining between them. The CDR3 protein is CSVEGSRSGEQYF. CDR3 DNA sequence: TGCAGCGTTGAAGGGAGCAGGTCGGGGGAGCAGTACTTC.

The rearrangement links TRBV18 to TRBJ2-1; 12 bases align to TRBD2. The length of the CDR3 is 17 residues. V lost 2 bases and J lost 2; bases outside the gene matches: 4. The germline gives CDR1 KGHSH, CDR2 LQKENI. The CDR3 nucleotides read TGTGCCAGCTCACCATCACTAGCGGGAGGAACCTACAATGAGCAGTTCTTC. The encoded protein is CASSPSLAGGTYNEQFF. Variable domain in full (rest from reference TRBV18 and TRBJ2-1): NAGVMQNPRHLVRRRGQEARLRCSPMKGHSHVYWYRQLPEEGLKFMVYLQKENIIDESGMPKERFSAEFPKEGPSILRIQQVVRGDSAAYFCASSPSLAGGTYNEQFFGPGTRLTVL.

Many counts were recorded for this clonotype. This chain connects TRBV7-9 to TRBJ1-3, with a tentative D call TRBD1 (5 bases). CDR1 is SEHNR and CDR2 is FQNEAQ in the germline V gene (reference sequence). The CDR3 covers 15 residues. Deletions cut 1 base from V and 1 base from J, with 8 bases between. The CDR3 spells CASSLGGGSGNTIYF. CDR3 nucleotides: TGTGCCAGCAGCTTAGGGGGGGGGTCTGGAAACACCATATATTTT.

The genes are TRBV19 and TRBJ2-3; D gene uncertain. The CDR3 loop spans 18 amino acids. Germline V gene data show CDR1 as LNHDA and CDR2 as SQIVND (reference sequence). V lost 2 bases and J 3 bases, leaving 21 bases between the germline ends. For the CDR3, the DNA is TGTGCCAGTAGTATATTCTCCCTCTCTGGAGCCGGAACAGATACGCAGTATTTT. It encodes CASSIFSLSGAGTDTQYF.

This clonotype was seen a handful of times. This chain's CDR3 is CASSQGGVGANVLTF. In DNA, the CDR3 is TGTGCCAGCTCTCAAGGAGGGGTCGGGGCCAACGTCCTGACTTTC. The chain carries TRBV18 and TRBJ2-6; weak D call: TRBD2 (6 bases). V gave up 6 bases and J gave up 4 bases, with 13 bases separating them. The germline CDR1 and CDR2 sequences are KGHSH and LQKENI. CDR3 size: 15 residues.

This clonotype was found many times. The genes are TRBV7-8 and TRBJ2-1, with no clear D. CDR1 and CDR2 from the germline V gene are SGHVS and FQNEAQ. The CDR3 consists of 14 residues. The V end lost 6 bases, the J end lost 5 bases, and 14 bases lay between the germline ends. CDR3 sequence: CASSPSDDDNEQFF. The DNA of the CDR3 is TGTGCCAGCAGTCCATCCGACGACGACAATGAGCAGTTCTTC. Full variable domain (missing parts from reference TRBV7-8 and TRBJ2-1): GAGVSQSPRYKVAKRGQDVALRCDPISGHVSLFWYQQALGQGPEFLTYFQNEAQLDKSGLPSDRFFAERPEGSVSTLKIQRTQQEDSAVYLCASSPSDDDNEQFFGPGTRLTVL.

This clonotype was detected only a few times. The chain joins TRBV5-6 to TRBJ2-7, with D perhaps matching TRBD2 (6 bases). Germline CDR1 reads SGHDT; CDR2 reads YYEEEE. Trimming shortened V by 7 bases and J by 5 bases, and 10 bases separated the two germline ends. The CDR3 has 11 residues. The CDR3 nucleotides read TGTGCCAGCCGGAGGGAAAACGAGCAGTACTTC. Its protein product is CASRRENEQYF.

The rearrangement uses TRBV7-3 and TRBJ2-3; 8 nucleotides match TRBD2. After removal of 2 bases from V and 2 bases from J, the junction contained 15 bases not matched to a gene. The CDR3 consists of 19 residues. Germline V gives CDR1 SGHTA, CDR2 FQGTGA. CDR3 amino acids: CASSLGVGSGNGATDTQYF. The CDR3 nucleotides are TGTGCCAGCAGCTTAGGAGTTGGTAGCGGGAACGGGGCCACAGATACGCAGTATTTT.

The V gene is TRBV6-2 or TRBV6-3, the J gene TRBJ2-1, with 12 bases identical to TRBD2. CDR1 and CDR2 from the germline V gene are MNHEY and SVGEGT. The J segment lost 8 bases and the V segment lost 10 bases, leaving 15 bases of the junction unmatched. This CDR3 is 16 amino acids long. This CDR3 is CATDSIRTSGNYEQFF. DNA for the CDR3: TGTGCCACCGATTCGATTCGGACTAGCGGGAACTATGAGCAGTTCTTC.

The J gene is TRBJ1-2, the V gene TRBV19; D gene uncertain. The germline V and J ends were trimmed by 7 bases and 4 bases, with 19 bases remaining between them. CDR1 and CDR2 (germline): LNHDA, SQIVND (reference sequence). The CDR3 length is 15 residues. The CDR3 here is CASKQTLTLPYGYTF. The CDR3 nucleotides read TGTGCCAGTAAGCAGACCCTCACCCTTCCCTATGGCTACACCTTC.

J is TRBJ2-3 and V is TRBV2; D perhaps matches TRBD1 (5 bases). Germline assignment: CDR1 SNHLY and CDR2 FYNNEI. With 5 bases removed from V and 4 bases from J, the gap between germline ends came to 19 bases. The CDR3 has 16 residues. CDR3 residues: CASSPFLGASADTQYF. As DNA, the CDR3 is TGTGCCAGCAGTCCTTTCCTAGGGGCGAGCGCAGATACGCAGTATTTT. Based on the CDR3 plus reference TRBV2 and TRBJ2-3, the full variable domain is EPEVTQTPSHQVTQMGQEVILRCVPISNHLYFYWYRQILGQKVEFLVSFYNNEISEKSEIFDDQFSVERPDGSNFTLKIRSTKLEDSAMYFCASSPFLGASADTQYFGPGTRLTVL.

This chain uses TRBV29-1 with TRBJ2-3, with 12 nucleotides matching TRBD2. Germline-derived CDR1 and CDR2 are SQVTM and ANQGSEA. This CDR3 region has 14 residues. The ends lost 5 bases at V and 4 bases at J; junction bases unmatched: 4. CDR3 DNA: TGCAGCGTTTTGACTAGCGGGAGACCAGATACGCAGTATTTT. Protein sequence: CSVLTSGRPDTQYF.

Notes on this clonotype: Just one base apart from a much larger clone, this may be a read error. The chain has TRBV9 and TRBJ1-6; D possibly corresponds to TRBD1 (6 bases). CDR1 is SGDLS and CDR2 is YYNGEE in the germline V gene. The CDR3 is 15 amino acids. The germline V and J ends were trimmed by 3 bases and 7 bases, with 14 bases remaining between them. The CDR3 sequence is CASSAASGGNSPLHF. Here the CDR3 DNA reads TGTGCCAGCAGCGCAGCGTCCGGGGGCAATTCACCCCTCCACTTT.

The CDR3 DNA is TGCGCCAGCAGCTTCCTAGCGGGAGGGTCGACTCCTGGGGCCAACGTCCTGACTTTC. As protein: CASSFLAGGSTPGANVLTF. This chain uses TRBV5-1 with TRBJ2-6; TRBD2 matches 12 bases. Germline CDR1 reads SGHRS; CDR2 reads YFSETQ. The CDR3 is 19 amino acids. Trimming at V came to 2 bases and at J to 2 bases, leaving 8 bases not matched to a gene.

This clonotype was observed a handful of times. This chain links TRBV9 with TRBJ2-1, with 13 positions matching TRBD2. This CDR3 is built from 17 residues. Trimming took 5 bases from V and 3 from J; bases not matched to a gene: 8. Germline V gene lookup returns CDR1 SGDLS and CDR2 YYNGEE. CDR3 coding DNA: TGTGCCAGCAGTTTAGGACTAGCGGGAGCGCTCTACAATGAGCAGTTCTTC. It yields the protein CASSLGLAGALYNEQFF.

The rearrangement links TRBV7-9 to TRBJ2-5; 7 positions agree with TRBD2. Trimming cost V 6 bases and J 1 base; bases outside gene matches: 17. Looked up from germline, CDR1 is SEHNR and CDR2 is FQNEAQ (reference sequence). The CDR3 loop spans 18 amino acids. The CDR3 sequence is CASSPIKLSGRGQETQYF. The CDR3 bases are TGTGCCAGCAGTCCGATAAAACTCTCAGGGAGGGGCCAAGAGACCCAGTACTTC.